The 2 T cell receptor beta chains given below trace back to one sample, sequenced in a study of T cell responses to AZD1222 COVID-19 vaccine. Assay: immunoSEQ multiplex PCR; the TCRdb copy retains only in-frame clones and omits some. The sample records around 150,000 clones, roughly 90% being singletons. Here the sequenced sample was peripheral blood, taken on day 0 of AZD1222 vaccination. The receptors originated from an adult in good health.

This clone was observed a single time. This chain connects TRBV5-1 to TRBJ2-3; D unresolved. Germline CDR1 reads SGHRS; CDR2 reads YFSETQ. The CDR3 runs to 15 residues. The V gene lost 4 bases and the J gene lost 6 bases, with 18 bases spanning the gap. The CDR3, as DNA: TGCGCCAGCAGCCCCTACGGATCACCCTCGGATACGCAGTATTTT. This codes for CASSPYGSPSDTQYF.

The J gene is TRBJ2-7, the V gene TRBV4-3, with D unclear. V was trimmed by 1 base and J by 1 base, leaving 8 bases between them. In germline, CDR1 is LGHNA, CDR2 YSLEER. The length of the CDR3 is 14 residues. CDR3 loop: CASSQGSISYEQYF. DNA of the CDR3: TGCGCCAGCAGCCAAGGGTCTATATCCTACGAGCAGTACTTC.